This passage covers 17 T cell receptor beta chains from one sample sequenced in a study of CD8+ T cells in alopecia areata. It was cDNA, reverse transcribed from extracted RNA, that served as the sequencing template. Libraries were prepared by immunoSEQ multiplex PCR; TCRdb keeps only in-frame clonotypes and omits some of them. The sample carries approximately 150,000 clones, 50% to 65% recorded once. The sample consisted of CD4+ T cells sorted from blood. These receptors all come from a human donor in good health.

This chain joins TRBV29-1 and TRBJ1-1; D is ambiguous. Germline assignment: CDR1 SQVTM and CDR2 ANQGSEA. CDR3 length: 9 residues. V lost 7 bases to trimming and J lost 12 bases, with 12 bases between them. The CDR3 region has the DNA TGCAGCGCTTCCCTCCATCCTTTCTTT. As protein: CSASLHPFF.

This clone was seen only a few times. A read error may produce the germline difference seen at one junction end. The chain recombines TRBV5-6 with TRBJ1-4; a possible D gene is TRBD1 (5 bases). The germline gives CDR1 SGHDT, CDR2 YYEEEE. The CDR3 covers 12 residues. CDR3 residues: CASSLFSGDGVF. Written as DNA, the CDR3 is TGTGCCAGCAGCTTGTTTTCCGGGGACGGGGTTTTT.

This clone was seen once. This chain links TRBV9 with TRBJ2-3; a weak D match, TRBD2 (5 bases). V was shortened by 0 bases and J by 7 bases, with 15 bases between the two germline ends. Germline CDR1 SGDLS, CDR2 YYNGEE. The CDR3 runs 15 residues. Written as DNA, the CDR3 is TGTGCCAGCAGCGTAGAAGATTCGGGGTGGAATACGCAGTATTTT. This encodes CASSVEDSGWNTQYF.

The V gene is TRBV7-9, the J gene TRBJ1-2; D gene unclear. Trimming stripped 5 bases from V and 12 bases from J, with 19 bases between. This CDR3 is 13 amino acids long. Germline CDR1 reads SEHNR; CDR2 reads FQNEAQ (reference sequence). CDR3 residues: CASSPTSLPGNTF. The CDR3 DNA reads TGTGCCAGCAGCCCGACGTCGCTACCCGGAAACACCTTC.

This clone showed up just a few times. The chain is built from TRBV29-1 and TRBJ2-5, with 8 bases identical to TRBD2. This CDR3 is built from 15 residues. Germline V lookup: CDR1 SQVTM, CDR2 ANQGSEA. The junction had 15 bases not matched to a gene; V was cut back by 5 bases and J by 7 bases. The DNA for the CDR3 is TGCAGCGTTCTCCCGTCCAGCGGGAGCGGAGGGACCCAGTACTTC. This gives the protein CSVLPSSGSGGTQYF. The full variable domain, its missing parts supplied by reference TRBV29-1 and TRBJ2-5, is SAVISQKPSRDICQRGTSLTIQCQVDSQVTMMFWYRQQPGQSLTLIATANQGSEATYESGFVIDKFPISRPNLTFSTLTVSNMSPEDSSIYLCSVLPSSGSGGTQYFGPGTRLLVL.

V gene TRBV18 combines with J gene TRBJ1-1, with TRBD1 matching 9 bases. The germline gives CDR1 KGHSH, CDR2 LQKENI. The CDR3 has 14 amino acids. The V gene end was trimmed by 2 bases and the J gene end by 6 bases; junction bases not matched to a gene: 4. CDR3 region: CASSPKQGAAEAFF. CDR3 DNA: TGTGCCAGCTCACCAAAACAGGGGGCTGCTGAAGCTTTCTTT.

The chain combines TRBV15 with TRBJ2-7; unclear D gene. Germline V gene sequence: CDR1 LNHNV, CDR2 YYDKDF (reference sequence). V gave up 8 bases and J gave up 4 bases, with 3 bases separating them. This CDR3 has 9 residues. The CDR3 bases are TGTGCCACCCGGTACGAGCAGTACTTC. Its protein is CATRYEQYF.

The rearrangement links TRBV28 to TRBJ2-7; the D is unclear. This CDR3 is built from 14 residues. The V gene lost 4 bases and the J gene lost 0 bases, with 10 bases spanning the gap. Looked up from germline, CDR1 is MDHEN and CDR2 is SYDVKM. CDR3 DNA: TGTGCCAGCAGTTCCCCCCTGACCTCCTACGAGCAGTACTTC. It is translated as CASSSPLTSYEQYF.

The chain joins TRBV29-1 to TRBJ2-3; D perhaps matches TRBD2 (5 bases). The CDR3 is 18 amino acids. CDR1 SQVTM and CDR2 ANQGSEA come from the germline V gene. Trimming stripped 7 bases from V and 2 bases from J, with 28 bases between. The CDR3 spells CSALRRHLAGQLTDTQYF. The CDR3 bases are TGCAGCGCCCTAAGGCGGCATCTAGCAGGCCAACTCACAGATACGCAGTATTTT.

This clone was recorded a few times. The rearrangement links TRBV5-1 to TRBJ2-7; no clear D gene. Germline V gene data show CDR1 as SGHRS and CDR2 as YFSETQ. The CDR3 totals 13 residues. Trimming stripped 4 bases from V and 1 base from J, with 9 bases between. The CDR3: CASSKDGSYEQYF. For the CDR3, the DNA is TGCGCCAGCAGCAAAGACGGTTCCTACGAGCAGTACTTC.

This sequence joins TRBV23-1 and TRBJ2-3; 8 bases fit TRBD1. TRBV23-1 is an ORF, with its function uncertain. This CDR3 has 15 residues. Trimming removed 7 bases from V and 0 bases from J; junction bases left unmatched: 6. The CDR3 loop reads CASTRTGTSTDTQYF. CDR3 nucleotide sequence: TGCGCCAGCACCCGGACAGGGACTAGCACAGATACGCAGTATTTT.

This clone was recorded at least ten times. This chain connects TRBV28 to TRBJ1-2, with D unresolved. In germline, CDR1 is MDHEN, CDR2 SYDVKM. The CDR3 is 14 amino acids. Trimming stripped 3 bases from V and 8 bases from J, with 16 bases between. DNA of the CDR3: TGTGCCAGCAGTTTGAGAATACTATCTATGGGCTACACCTTC. Translated: CASSLRILSMGYTF.

This clone was counted between two and nine times. This sequence joins TRBV5-4 and TRBJ2-5; D is unclear. The CDR3 covers 15 residues. Germline CDR1 and CDR2: SGHNT and YYREEE (reference sequence). V dropped 0 bases and J dropped 2 bases, with 11 bases sitting between them. This CDR3 is CASSLGLVGQETQYF. The CDR3 bases are TGTGCCAGCAGCTTGGGTCTAGTGGGACAAGAGACCCAGTACTTC.

This chain connects TRBV18 to TRBJ1-1; D unclear. The V gene lost 3 bases and the J gene lost 12 bases, with 26 bases spanning the gap. CDR1 and CDR2 from the germline V gene are KGHSH and LQKENI. The CDR3 totals 16 residues. Here the CDR3 DNA reads TGTGCCAGCTCACCGCCGAGTAATGCGCGAACAAGTAAATCTTTCTTT. Translating gives CASSPPSNARTSKSFF. The full variable domain, in which reference TRBV18 and TRBJ1-1 provide the parts outside the CDR3, is NAGVMQNPRHLVRRRGQEARLRCSPMKGHSHVYWYRQLPEEGLKFMVYLQKENIIDESGMPKERFSAEFPKEGPSILRIQQVVRGDSAAYFCASSPPSNARTSKSFFGQGTRLTVV.

This clone has only one observation. The CDR3 nucleotides are TGTGCCAGCAGCTTAGGAGGTCAAGAGACCCAGTACTTC. Protein sequence: CASSLGGQETQYF. The chain carries TRBV7-9 and TRBJ2-5; unclear D gene. The length of the CDR3 is 13 residues. Trimming cost V 1 base and J 2 bases, with 5 bases left between them. CDR1 and CDR2 from the germline V gene are SEHNR and FQNEAQ (reference sequence).

The CDR3, as DNA: TGTGCCAGCAGGTACAGGGGCGAGACCCAGTACTTC. It yields the protein CASRYRGETQYF. This chain connects TRBV25-1 to TRBJ2-5, with 7 bases fitting TRBD1. V was clipped by 6 bases and J by 5 bases; unmatched bases: 3. The CDR3 runs 12 residues. Germline V lookup: CDR1 MGHDK, CDR2 SYGVNS.

This chain links TRBV5-1 with TRBJ2-5; no firm D call. Trimming removed 2 bases at V and 2 bases at J, with 13 bases between. Germline V lookup: CDR1 SGHRS, CDR2 YFSETQ. CDR3 length equals 15 residues. The CDR3 DNA reads TGCGCCAGCAGCTTTGGCCCCGTCCCTCAAGAGACCCAGTACTTC. Translation gives CASSFGPVPQETQYF.